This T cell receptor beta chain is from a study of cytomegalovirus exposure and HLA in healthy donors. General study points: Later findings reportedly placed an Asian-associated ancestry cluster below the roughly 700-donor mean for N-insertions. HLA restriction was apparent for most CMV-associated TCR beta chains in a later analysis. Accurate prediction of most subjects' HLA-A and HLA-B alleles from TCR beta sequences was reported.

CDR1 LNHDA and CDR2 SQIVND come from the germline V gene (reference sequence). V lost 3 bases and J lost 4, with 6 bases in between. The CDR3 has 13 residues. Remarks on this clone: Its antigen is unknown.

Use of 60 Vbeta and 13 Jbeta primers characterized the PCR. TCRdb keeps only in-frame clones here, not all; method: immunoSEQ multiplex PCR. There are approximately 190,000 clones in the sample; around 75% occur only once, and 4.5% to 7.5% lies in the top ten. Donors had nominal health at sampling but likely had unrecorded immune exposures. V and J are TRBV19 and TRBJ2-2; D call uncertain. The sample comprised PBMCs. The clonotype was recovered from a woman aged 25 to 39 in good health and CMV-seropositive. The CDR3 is CASSMAVTGELFF. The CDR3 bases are TGTGCCAGTAGTATGGCTGTCACCGGGGAGCTGTTTTTT.